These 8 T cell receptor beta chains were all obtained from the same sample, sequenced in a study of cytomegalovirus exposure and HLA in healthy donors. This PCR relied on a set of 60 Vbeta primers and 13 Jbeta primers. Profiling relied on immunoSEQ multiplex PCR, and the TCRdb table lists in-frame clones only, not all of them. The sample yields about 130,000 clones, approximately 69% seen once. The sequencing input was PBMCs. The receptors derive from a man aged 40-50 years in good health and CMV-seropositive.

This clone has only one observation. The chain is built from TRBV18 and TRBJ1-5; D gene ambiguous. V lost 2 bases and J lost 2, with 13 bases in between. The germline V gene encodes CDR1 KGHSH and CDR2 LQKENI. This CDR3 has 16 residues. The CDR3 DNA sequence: TGTGCCAGCTCACCATCCCTGCTCCGGGGCAATCAGCCCCAGCATTTT. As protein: CASSPSLLRGNQPQHF.

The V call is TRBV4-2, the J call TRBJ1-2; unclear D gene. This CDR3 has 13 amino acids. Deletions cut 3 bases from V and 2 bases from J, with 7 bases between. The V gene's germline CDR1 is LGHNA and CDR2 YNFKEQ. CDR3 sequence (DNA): TGTGCCAGCAGCCAGGGCAGGAACTATGGCTACACCTTC. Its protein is CASSQGRNYGYTF.

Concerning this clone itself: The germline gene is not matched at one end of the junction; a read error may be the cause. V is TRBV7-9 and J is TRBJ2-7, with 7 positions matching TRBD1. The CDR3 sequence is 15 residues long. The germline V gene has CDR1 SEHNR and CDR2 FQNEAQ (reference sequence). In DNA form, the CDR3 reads TGTTCCAGCAGCCCCCACCGGGGACAGTCCTACGAGCAGTACTTC. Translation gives CSSSPHRGQSYEQYF.

The CDR3 protein is CASSKGDPGDRRYEQYF. The CDR3 nucleotides read TGTGCCAGCAGCAAAGGGGATCCTGGGGACAGAAGATACGAGCAGTACTTC. This chain links TRBV21-1 with TRBJ2-7; the D segment call TRBD1 is taken from the table without a DNA check. TRBV21-1 is termed a pseudogene. The CDR3 contains 17 residues.

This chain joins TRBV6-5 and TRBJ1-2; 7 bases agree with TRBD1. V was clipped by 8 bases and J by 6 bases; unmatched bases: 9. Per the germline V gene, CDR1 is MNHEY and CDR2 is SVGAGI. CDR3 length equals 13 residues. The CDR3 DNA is TGTGCCAGCCGGTGGGACGACAGGGATGGCTACACCTTC. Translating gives CASRWDDRDGYTF.

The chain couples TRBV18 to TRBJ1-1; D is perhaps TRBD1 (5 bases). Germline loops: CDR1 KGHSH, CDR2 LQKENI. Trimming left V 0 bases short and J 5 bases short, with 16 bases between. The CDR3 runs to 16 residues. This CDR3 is CASSPPTGPRTTEAFF. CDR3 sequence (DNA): TGTGCCAGCTCACCACCTACAGGCCCACGGACGACTGAAGCTTTCTTT.

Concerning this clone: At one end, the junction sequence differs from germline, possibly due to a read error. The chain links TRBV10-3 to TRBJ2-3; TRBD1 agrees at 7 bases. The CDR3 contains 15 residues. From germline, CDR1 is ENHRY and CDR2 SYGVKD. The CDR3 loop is CVISVRGQSTDTQYF. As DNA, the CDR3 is TGTGTCATCAGTGTAAGGGGGCAGAGCACAGATACGCAGTATTTT.

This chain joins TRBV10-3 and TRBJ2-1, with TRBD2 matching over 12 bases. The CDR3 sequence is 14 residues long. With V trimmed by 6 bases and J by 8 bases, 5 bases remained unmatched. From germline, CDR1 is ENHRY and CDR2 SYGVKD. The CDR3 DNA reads TGTGCCATCAGAGTGGGACTAGCGGGCGATGAGCAGTTCTTC. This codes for CAIRVGLAGDEQFF.